The present entry profiles one T cell receptor beta chain with its context. Under the authors' procedure: By means of reference gene primer amplification, nucleated cell counts were estimated. Assay: immunoSEQ multiplex PCR; the TCRdb copy retains only in-frame clones and omits some. D and trimming come from the DNA, and the V and J calls and clone size come from that table. The data contain 130,000 to 150,000 clones, approximately 80% of them singletons. The data were taken from a study of blood T cell repertoires in COVID-19. About the study: COVID-19 samples collected from the United States, Italy and Spain covered acute and convalescent phases. The analysed material was cDNA or gDNA that came from T cells, B-cell-depleted T cells, or PBMCs.

The CDR3 spans 11 residues. V was pared by 3 bases and J by 7 bases, with 7 bases between. From germline, CDR1 is DFQATT and CDR2 SNEGSKA (reference sequence). The specimen was PBMCs or T cells enriched from blood (not recorded which). The sequence was obtained from a woman aged 35 to 49 who had recovered from COVID-19. The chain employs TRBV20-1 and TRBJ1-3; D remains unclear. The CDR3 bases are TGCAGTGCTAGTACCGGGAACACCATATATTTT. This gives the protein CSASTGNTIYF.